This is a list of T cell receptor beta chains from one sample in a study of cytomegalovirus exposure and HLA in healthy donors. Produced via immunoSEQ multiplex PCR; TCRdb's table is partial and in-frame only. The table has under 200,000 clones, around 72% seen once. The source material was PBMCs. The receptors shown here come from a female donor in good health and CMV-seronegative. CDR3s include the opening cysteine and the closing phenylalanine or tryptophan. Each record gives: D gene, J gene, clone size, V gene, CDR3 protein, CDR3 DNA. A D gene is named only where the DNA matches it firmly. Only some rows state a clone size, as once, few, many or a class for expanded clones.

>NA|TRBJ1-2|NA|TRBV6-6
CASGPRGGVYGYTF
TGTGCCAGCGGCCCTCGGGGGGGGGTCTATGGCTACACCTTC
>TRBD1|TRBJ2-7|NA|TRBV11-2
CASSRDRGYEQYF
TGTGCCAGCAGCCGCGACAGGGGTTACGAGCAGTACTTC
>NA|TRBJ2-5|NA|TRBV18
CASSPTGTGDQYF
TGTGCCAGCTCACCAACGGGTACGGGGGACCAGTACTTC
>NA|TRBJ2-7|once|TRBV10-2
CASSPDSYEQYF
TGCGCCAGCAGTCCGGACAGCTACGAGCAGTACTTC
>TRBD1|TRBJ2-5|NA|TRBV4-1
CASSQVQGAWETQYF
TGCGCCAGCAGCCAAGTACAGGGGGCGTGGGAGACCCAGTACTTC
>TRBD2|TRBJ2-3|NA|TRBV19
CASTRKASGTDTQYF
TGTGCCAGTACCCGGAAGGCTAGCGGTACAGATACGCAGTATTTT
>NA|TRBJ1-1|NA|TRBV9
CASSVTGRDTEAFF
TGTGCCAGCAGCGTAACAGGTCGTGACACTGAAGCTTTCTTT
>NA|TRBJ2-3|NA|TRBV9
CASSVLRRTDTQYF
TGTGCCAGCAGCGTTCTGCGGCGCACAGATACGCAGTATTTT
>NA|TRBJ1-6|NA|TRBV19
CASSNGGVNNSPLHF
TGTGCCAGTAGTAACGGGGGGGTGAATAATTCACCCCTCCACTTT
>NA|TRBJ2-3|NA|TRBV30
CAWSVLIAADTQYF
TGTGCCTGGAGTGTATTAATAGCAGCAGATACGCAGTATTTT
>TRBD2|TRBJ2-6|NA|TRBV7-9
CASSPMTSGRSGANVLTF
TGTGCCAGCAGCCCAATGACTAGCGGCCGCTCTGGGGCCAACGTCCTGACTTTC
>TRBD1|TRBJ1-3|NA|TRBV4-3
CASSQDTGTARGNTIYF
TGCGCCAGCAGCCAAGATACCGGGACAGCTAGAGGAAACACCATATATTTT
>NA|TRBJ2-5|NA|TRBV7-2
CASSLGSVGAPATQYF
TGTGCCAGCAGCTTAGGGAGCGTGGGAGCACCGGCGACCCAGTACTTC
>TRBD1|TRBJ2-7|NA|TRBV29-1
CSVGQGAGEQYF
TGCAGCGTTGGGCAGGGGGCGGGCGAGCAGTACTTC
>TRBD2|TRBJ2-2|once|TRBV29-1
CSVVATGGTSNTGELFF
TGCAGCGTTGTGGCCACGGGGGGGACCTCGAACACCGGGGAGCTGTTTTTT
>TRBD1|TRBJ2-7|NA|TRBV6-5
CASSSPGQGASEQYF
TGTGCCAGCAGTTCTCCGGGACAGGGGGCGTCCGAGCAGTACTTC
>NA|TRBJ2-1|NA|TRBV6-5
CASSPKRRDNEQFF
TGTGCCAGCAGTCCCAAAAGGAGAGACAATGAGCAGTTCTTC
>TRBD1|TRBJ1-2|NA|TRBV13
CASSWTGGYGYTF
TGTGCCAGCAGCTGGACAGGGGGATATGGCTACACCTTC
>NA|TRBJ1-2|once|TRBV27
CASGLREPAGYTF
TGTGCCAGCGGACTGAGGGAGCCAGCTGGCTACACCTTC
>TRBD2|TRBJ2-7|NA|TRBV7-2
CASSDRINRLAAKYEQYF
TGTGCCAGCAGCGACCGAATAAATCGACTAGCGGCTAAATACGAGCAGTACTTC
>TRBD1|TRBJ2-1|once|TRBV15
CATSARTGRNEQFF
TGTGCCACCAGCGCGCGGACAGGGAGAAATGAGCAGTTCTTC
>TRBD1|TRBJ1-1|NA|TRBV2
CASSQGENTEAFF
TGTGCCAGCAGTCAGGGGGAGAACACTGAAGCTTTCTTT
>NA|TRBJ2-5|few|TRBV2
CASSEHGETQYF
TGTGCCAGCAGTGAACACGGGGAGACCCAGTACTTC
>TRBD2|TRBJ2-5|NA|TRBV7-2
CASSPSEAGAAETQYF
TGTGCCAGCAGCCCTAGTGAAGCGGGGGCGGCAGAGACCCAGTACTTC
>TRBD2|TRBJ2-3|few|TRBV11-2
CASSFSGTAADTQYF
TGTGCCAGCAGCTTCAGCGGGACGGCAGCAGATACGCAGTATTTT
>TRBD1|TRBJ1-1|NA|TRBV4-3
CASSPGTGGWGEAFF
TGCGCCAGCAGCCCTGGGACAGGGGGTTGGGGTGAAGCTTTCTTT
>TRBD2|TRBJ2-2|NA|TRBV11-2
CASRDRLADNTGELFF
TGTGCCAGCAGAGACCGACTAGCGGATAACACCGGGGAGCTGTTTTTT
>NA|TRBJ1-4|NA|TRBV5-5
CASSLPLSATNEKLFF
TGTGCCAGCAGCTTGCCCCTATCTGCAACTAATGAAAAACTGTTTTTT
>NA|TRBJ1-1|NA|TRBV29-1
CSVEESRTEAFF
TGCAGCGTTGAGGAGTCACGGACTGAAGCTTTCTTT
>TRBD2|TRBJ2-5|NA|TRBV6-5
CASRGVAGGRETQYF
TGTGCCAGCAGGGGGGTGGCGGGGGGGCGGGAGACCCAGTACTTC
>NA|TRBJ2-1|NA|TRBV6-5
CASSSPTEQFF
TGTGCCAGCAGCTCACCGACAGAGCAGTTCTTC
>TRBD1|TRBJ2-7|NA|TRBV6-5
CASSPWTGSEYEQYF
TGTGCCAGCAGCCCTTGGACAGGGAGTGAGTACGAGCAGTACTTC
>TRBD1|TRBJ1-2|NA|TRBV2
CASSPRDRGPIGGYTF
TGTGCCAGCAGCCCACGGGACAGGGGCCCCATAGGTGGCTACACCTTC
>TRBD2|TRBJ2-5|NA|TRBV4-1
CASSQATGLARETQYF
TGCGCCAGCAGCCAAGCCACGGGACTAGCCAGAGAGACCCAGTACTTC
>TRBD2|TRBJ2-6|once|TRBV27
CASSSLGGVGSGANVLTF
TGTGCCAGCAGCTCCTTGGGGGGGGTAGGCTCTGGGGCCAACGTCCTGACTTTC
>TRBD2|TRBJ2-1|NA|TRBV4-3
CASSQRTSGNYNEQFF
TGCGCCAGCAGCCAGAGGACTAGCGGGAACTACAATGAGCAGTTCTTC
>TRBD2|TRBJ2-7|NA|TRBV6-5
CASSYRRGGYEQYF
TGTGCCAGCAGTTATAGGCGGGGGGGCTACGAGCAGTACTTC
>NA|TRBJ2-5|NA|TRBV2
CATLGGRETQYF
TGTGCCACCCTCGGAGGGAGGGAGACCCAGTACTTC
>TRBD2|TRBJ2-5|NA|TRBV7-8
CASSHWGGSQLGTQYF
TGTGCCAGCAGCCATTGGGGCGGGAGTCAATTGGGGACCCAGTACTTC
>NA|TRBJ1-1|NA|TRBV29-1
CSAATENTEAFF
TGCAGCGCCGCGACAGAGAACACTGAAGCTTTCTTT
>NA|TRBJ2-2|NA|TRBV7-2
CASSLGGVNTGELFF
TGTGCCAGCAGCCTCGGAGGGGTTAACACCGGGGAGCTGTTTTTT
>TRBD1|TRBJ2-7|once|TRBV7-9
CASRDRVGYEQYF
TGTGCCAGCCGGGACAGGGTCGGCTACGAGCAGTACTTC
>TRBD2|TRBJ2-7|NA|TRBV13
CASSHYGSGRVNEQYF
TGTGCCAGCAGCCATTATGGGAGCGGGAGGGTGAACGAGCAGTACTTC
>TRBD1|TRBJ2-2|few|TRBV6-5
CASSGQGRWTGELFF
TGTGCCAGCAGTGGACAGGGGAGATGGACCGGGGAGCTGTTTTTT
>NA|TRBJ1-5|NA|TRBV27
CASSLTAAGNQPQHF
TGTGCCAGCAGTTTAACGGCGGCGGGCAATCAGCCCCAGCATTTT
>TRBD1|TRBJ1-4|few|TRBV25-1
CASTRTGGEKLFF
TGTGCCAGCACCAGAACAGGGGGGGAAAAACTGTTTTTT
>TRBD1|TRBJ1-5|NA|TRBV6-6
CASSYQGGNQPQHF
TGTGCCAGCAGTTACCAGGGGGGTAATCAGCCCCAGCATTTT
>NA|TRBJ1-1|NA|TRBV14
CASSRQGYTEAFF
TGTGCCAGCAGCCGTCAGGGTTACACTGAAGCTTTCTTT
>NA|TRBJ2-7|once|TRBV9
CASSRAGAHYEQYF
TGTGCCAGCAGCCGAGCAGGGGCCCACTACGAGCAGTACTTC
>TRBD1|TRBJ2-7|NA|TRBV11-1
CASSRQGYEQYF
TGTGCCAGCAGTCGACAGGGTTACGAGCAGTACTTC
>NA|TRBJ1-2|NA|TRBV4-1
CASSQTTAATGGYTF
TGCGCCAGCAGCCAAACGACGGCTGCGACTGGGGGCTACACCTTC